This TCR beta chain was retrieved from a study of beta chain features in type 1 diabetes. Turning to the study itself: Over all samples combined, 107,917,701 sorted cells were examined.

One heparinised draw, averaging roughly 110 mL, was taken per donor. The CDR3 totals 14 residues. CDR1 and CDR2 from the germline V gene are SEHNR and FQNEAQ (reference sequence). The V and J ends lost 2 bases and 1 base respectively, with 8 bases between them. The study, taken as a whole, reports: Shorter TCRB CDR3s, moderately but significantly so, were found in Type 1 diabetes patients in all four CD4+ subsets. More deletions and fewer insertions at VDJ junctions were found in patients with type 1 diabetes. Patients showed naive, central memory and Treg TCRB repertoires that appeared more similar than those of healthy donors.

Reverse transcription of all isolated RNA meant that expressed TCRB transcripts were sequenced. Sequenced by immunoSEQ multiplex PCR; TCRdb stores in-frame clones only, minus some. The data contain 680,000 or so clones, around 15% of them seen just once; the ten biggest clones take up about 0.02%. Regarding this clone: Its antigen remains unidentified.

The material sequenced was naive CD4+ T cells from blood. The receptor was isolated from a man between 18 and 35 years old with type 1 diabetes. J is TRBJ1-1 and V is TRBV7-9, with unresolved D. This CDR3 reads CASSLSVGNTEAFF. CDR3 nucleotides: TGTGCCAGCAGCTTATCCGTTGGGAACACTGAAGCTTTCTTT.